This TCR beta chain was recorded in a study of T cell responses to AZD1222 COVID-19 vaccine (dated by TCRdb to the early 2020s). As for the study more broadly: AZD1222 recipients whose second dose came at about 4 weeks and those whose second dose came at about 12 weeks were combined into one group, since spike-specific TCR depth and breadth did not differ between the two schedules. A total of just over 230 trial participants underwent TCR sequencing, of whom 200 to 220 had received two doses of AZD1222 and around 25 had received two doses of the MenACWY control vaccine. Trial participants were enrolled by age into subgroups of 18-55, 56-69 and 70-plus years, and about 150, 27 and 61 TCR-sequenced participants, respectively, were included in these subgroups. Summary of the overall study and its limitations: Because no day 14 peak-response samples were available, the repertoires could be characterized only after the peak T cell response. Participants were mostly white British and included more females than males, and it was suggested by the authors that clonal diversity may have been underestimated. Reportedly, close to half of the unique spike-specific TCRs recognized epitopes lying outside the regions that are mutated in the B.1.351 and B.1.1.7 variants. The whole spike protein was spanned by vaccine-associated CD4 TCRs, and dominant responses were seen in regions 160-218 and 743-854. Conclusions about previously exposed vaccinees are limited, since just a handful of AZD1222 recipients were seropositive for SARS-CoV-2 at baseline. After two AZD1222 doses, both the breadth and the depth of spike-specific TCRs were significantly higher than at day 0 and than in MenACWY recipients. The 56-69-year group was small, and its depth increase did not reach significance, likely because of low power.

Taken from the germline V gene, the CDR1 and CDR2 loops are SGDLS and YYNGEE. V was cut back by 6 bases and J by 6 bases, leaving a gap of 17 bases between them. Spanning cysteine to phenylalanine, the CDR3 consists of 14 amino acids. The DNA shown is the 42-base CDR3, in frame from base 1. The count of this clone is one. Its specific antigen is unknown. Base qualities are not recorded, but no much larger clone differs from it by a single base. The CDR3 regions of human TCRbeta chains were analyzed by immunosequencing. The source study handled its data this way. TCRs in the repertoires were matched against a reference library of SARS-CoV-2-specific TCRs that had been generated with the MIRA antigen-specificity platform. Breadth was defined as the fraction of unique TCRs that were SARS-CoV-2-associated. Depth was defined as the fraction of total T cells that were SARS-CoV-2-associated. Using the MIRA data, every spike-specific TCR was mapped to the spike region that the TCR reacted to and assigned to either a CD4 or a CD8 class. Log10-transformed breadth and depth values were compared by one-way ANOVA with Sidak's multiple comparisons tests. Not all clones reach the TCRdb copy of this immuneACCESS table, which keeps in-frame sequences only. Checked studies attribute under half of the gap to unresolved V genes and leave the rest unexplained. V, J and clone size are taken as reported in that table, and D and trimming were inferred from the DNA itself. The sample table lists 140,000 or so clones, around 90% of them with a count of one. The ten most abundant clones make up roughly 3.8% of the sample.

Explained via the paper, the time point label denotes: baseline before first vaccination. The vaccinee samples were drawn from two UK trials, COV001 and COV002, one of which was a single-blind randomized controlled phase 2/3 trial testing AZD1222 (ChAdOx1 nCoV-19) in healthy adults. For TCRbeta chain sequencing, PBMC samples were collected from trial participants at day 0 and at day 28 after the second dose. The chain links TRBV9 with TRBJ2-3; perhaps TRBD2 is the D gene, with 5 bases matching. The sample here was peripheral blood, taken on day 0 of AZD1222 vaccination. This receptor was taken from an adult in good health. The DNA reads TGTGCCAGCACCACCACCGGCGGGTTGGATACGCAGTATTTT. This yields the protein CASTTTGGLDTQYF.